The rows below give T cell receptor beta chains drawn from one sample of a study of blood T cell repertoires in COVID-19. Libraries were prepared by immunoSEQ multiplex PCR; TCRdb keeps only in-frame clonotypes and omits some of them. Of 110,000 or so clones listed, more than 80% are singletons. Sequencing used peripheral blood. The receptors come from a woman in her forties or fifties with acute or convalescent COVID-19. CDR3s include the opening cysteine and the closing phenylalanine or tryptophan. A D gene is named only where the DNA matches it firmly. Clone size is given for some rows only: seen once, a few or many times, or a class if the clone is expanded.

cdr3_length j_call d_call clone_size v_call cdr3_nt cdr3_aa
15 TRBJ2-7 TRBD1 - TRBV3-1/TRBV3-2 TGTGCCAGCAGCCAAGCCGGGACAGGGGGCTACGAGCAGTACTTC CASSQAGTGGYEQYF
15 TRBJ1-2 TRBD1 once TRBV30 TGTGCCTGGAGTGCGGGACAGGGGAGAGGCTATGGCTACACCTTC CAWSAGQGRGYGYTF
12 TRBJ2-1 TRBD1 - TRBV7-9 TGTGCCAGCAGCTCACAGGGGAATGAGCAGTTCTTC CASSSQGNEQFF
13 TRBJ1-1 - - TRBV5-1 TGCGCCAGCAGCCTGGACAGATACACTGAAGCTTTCTTT CASSLDRYTEAFF
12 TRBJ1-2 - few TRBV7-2 TGTGCCAGCAGCCGTAACAGCTATGGCTACACCTTC CASSRNSYGYTF
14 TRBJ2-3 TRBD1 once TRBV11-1 TGTGCCACGGGACAGGGGGTGGGCACAGATACGCAGTATTTT CATGQGVGTDTQYF
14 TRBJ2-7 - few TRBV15 TGTGCCACCAGCAGAGGGGGAGATCTCTACGAGCAGTACTTC CATSRGGDLYEQYF
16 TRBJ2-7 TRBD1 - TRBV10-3 TGTGCCATCAGTGAGTCAGGGACAGGGGCCTCCTACGAGCAGTACTTC CAISESGTGASYEQYF
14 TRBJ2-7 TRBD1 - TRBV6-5 TGTGCCAGCAGTTACCTTAGACAGGGAAACGAGCAGTACTTC CASSYLRQGNEQYF
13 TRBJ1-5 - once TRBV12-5 TGTGCTAGTGGTCTCCGGAGGGATCAGCCCCAGCATTTT CASGLRRDQPQHF
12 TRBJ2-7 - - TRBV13 TGTGCCAGCAGCTTATCGGGGTACGAGCAGTACTTC CASSLSGYEQYF
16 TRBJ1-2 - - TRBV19 TGTGCCAGTAGTACCACAGCGGGGCCCCCGAACTATGGCTACACCTTC CASSTTAGPPNYGYTF
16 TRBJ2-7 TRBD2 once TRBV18 TGTGCCAGCTCCCCTAGACTAGCGGACAGCTCCTACGAGCAGTACTTC CASSPRLADSSYEQYF
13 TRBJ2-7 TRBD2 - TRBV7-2 TGTGCCAGCAGCTTCGGGACTATATACGAGCAGTACTTC CASSFGTIYEQYF
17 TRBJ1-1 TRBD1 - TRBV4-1 TGCGCCAGCAGCCAAAAAGGGCGGGACAGAGTGAACACTGAAGCTTTCTTT CASSQKGRDRVNTEAFF
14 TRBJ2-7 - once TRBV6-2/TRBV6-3 TGTGCCAGCAGTTACTCGGAGATCCTGATCGAGCAGTACTTC CASSYSEILIEQYF
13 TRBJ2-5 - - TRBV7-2 TGTGCCAGCAGCTTAGATTCCCTCCCGGGCCAGTACTTC CASSLDSLPGQYF
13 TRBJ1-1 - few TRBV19 TGTGCCAGTAGTATTTGGGGGGGGACTGAAGCTTTCTTT CASSIWGGTEAFF
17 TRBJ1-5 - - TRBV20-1 TGCAGTGCTAGTTCGGAAAGGCCAGGTGGATTCAATCAGCCCCAGCATTTT CSASSERPGGFNQPQHF
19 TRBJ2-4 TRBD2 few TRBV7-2 TGTGCCAGCAGTCCCAGCGGACTAGCGGGGATCCTAGCCAAAAACATTCAGTACTTC CASSPSGLAGILAKNIQYF
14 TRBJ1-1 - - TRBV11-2 TGTGCCAGCAGCGCACCCCTTCAGGGGCCAATGGCTTTCTTT CASSAPLQGPMAFF
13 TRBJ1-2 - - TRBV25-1 TGTGCCAGCAGTGAAACAGGGCTCCAAGGCTACACCTTC CASSETGLQGYTF
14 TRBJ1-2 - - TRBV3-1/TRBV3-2 TGTGCCAGCACCACGTGGGGAGGGGACTATGGCTACACCTTC CASTTWGGDYGYTF
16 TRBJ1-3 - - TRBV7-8 TGTGCCAGCAGCTCCCGGGACTTTCACTCTGGAAACACCATATATTTT CASSSRDFHSGNTIYF
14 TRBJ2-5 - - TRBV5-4 TGTGCCAGCAGCTGGATAGACAGGCAAGAGACCCAGTACTTC CASSWIDRQETQYF
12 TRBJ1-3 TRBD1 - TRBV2 TGTGCCAGCAGTGTACAGGGGAGCACCATATATTTT CASSVQGSTIYF
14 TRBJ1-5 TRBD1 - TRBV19 TGTGCCACAGAAGAGACAGGGGTCAATCAGCCCCAGCATTTT CATEETGVNQPQHF
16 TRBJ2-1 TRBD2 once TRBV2 TGTGCCAGCAGAGCCCGGGTGGCTAGCGGGGGGGCCAGGCAGTTCTTC CASRARVASGGARQFF
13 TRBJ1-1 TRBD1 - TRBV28 TGTGCCAGCAGGGGGACAGACAACACTGAAGCTTTCTTT CASRGTDNTEAFF
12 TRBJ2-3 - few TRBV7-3 TGTGCCAGCAGCTTAGGTCGGGATACGCAGTATTTT CASSLGRDTQYF
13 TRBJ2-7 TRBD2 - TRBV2 TGTGCCAGGTCACCTAGCGGGGGCGGGGAGCAGTACTTC CARSPSGGGEQYF
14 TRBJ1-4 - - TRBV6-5 TGTGCCAGCAGTCCTTTTGAATTCTCCGGGGGACTGTTTTTT CASSPFEFSGGLFF
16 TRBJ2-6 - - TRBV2 TGTGCCAGCATCCCGGGAGCCTACTCTGGGGCCAACGTCCTGACTTTC CASIPGAYSGANVLTF
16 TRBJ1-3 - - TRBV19 TGTGCCAGTAGTACCACCGGGATCCTCACCGGAAACACCATATATTTT CASSTTGILTGNTIYF
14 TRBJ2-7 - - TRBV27 TGTGCCAGCAGTTTATACCCAGGGGACTACGAGCAGTACTTC CASSLYPGDYEQYF
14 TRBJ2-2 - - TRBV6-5 TGTGCGACCCTTTGGACAGCGAACACCGGGGAGCTGTTTTTT CATLWTANTGELFF
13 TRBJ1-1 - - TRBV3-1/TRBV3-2 TGTGCCAGCAGCCCTACAGTGAACACTGAAGCTTTCTTT CASSPTVNTEAFF
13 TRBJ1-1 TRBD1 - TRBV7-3 TGTGCCAGCAGCCCGGGACAGGCCACTGAAGCTTTCTTT CASSPGQATEAFF
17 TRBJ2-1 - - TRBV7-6 TGTGCCAGCAGCTTAAGGGGTAGCGGCTTAATCTACAATGAGCAGTTCTTC CASSLRGSGLIYNEQFF
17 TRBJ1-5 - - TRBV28 TGTGCCAGCAGTTCCTTTCGGGGAACGAATAGCAATCAGCCCCAGCATTTT CASSSFRGTNSNQPQHF
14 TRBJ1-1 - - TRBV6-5 TGTGCCAGCAGTTACTTACAGGGGAACACTGAAGCTTTCTTT CASSYLQGNTEAFF
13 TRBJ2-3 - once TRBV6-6 TGTGCCAGCAGTTACGAGGGAGCAGATACGCAGTATTTT CASSYEGADTQYF
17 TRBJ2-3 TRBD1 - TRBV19 TGTGCCAGTAGTATAGTTCCCGGGACAGTCATCACAGATACGCAGTATTTT CASSIVPGTVITDTQYF
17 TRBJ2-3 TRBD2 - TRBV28 TGTGCCAGCAGCCCATCTTTACTAGCGGGAGGCATAGATACGCAGTATTTT CASSPSLLAGGIDTQYF
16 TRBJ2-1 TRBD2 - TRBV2 TGTGCCAGCAGGACGGGACTAGCGGGAGGTAGGGATGAGCAGTTCTTC CASRTGLAGGRDEQFF
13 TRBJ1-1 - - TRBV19 TGTGCCAGTAAAATACAGGGAAACACTGAAGCTTTCTTT CASKIQGNTEAFF